This T cell receptor (beta chain) originates from a study of cytomegalovirus exposure and HLA in healthy donors. Produced via immunoSEQ multiplex PCR; TCRdb's table is partial and in-frame only. The repertoire holds 110,000 or so clones, with around 88% as singletons. This CDR3 is 17 amino acids long. V shed 0 bases, J shed 6 bases, and the junction held 12 bases outside the gene matches. Per germline, CDR1 LNHNV and CDR2 YYDKDF (reference sequence). The clonotype comes from a man aged 18 to 30 in good health and CMV-seronegative. The V and J genes are TRBV15 and TRBJ2-7; TRBD2 aligns across 9 bases. The source material was PBMCs. CDR3 residues: CATSRDFPLAGMGEQYF. CDR3 DNA: TGTGCCACCAGCAGAGATTTCCCGCTAGCGGGAATGGGCGAGCAGTACTTC.